The 28 T cell receptor beta chains in this list originate from one sample, sequenced in a study of CD8+ T cells in alopecia areata. Treatment in this sample: oral pan-JAK inhibitor, 5-10 mg twice daily. In each case, RNA was isolated and then reverse transcribed into cDNA as the sequencing template. Data came from immunoSEQ multiplex PCR; TCRdb stores just in-frame clones and leaves some out. The profile covers 170,000 or so clones, with around half appearing a single time and 10% to 13% taken by the ten largest. The material was CD8+ T cells sorted from blood, obtained at week 24, from a patient treated with tofacitinib. These receptors were obtained from a human donor with alopecia areata.

The chain carries TRBV5-1 and TRBJ1-4; a possible D gene is TRBD1 (6 bases). This CDR3 spans 15 amino acids. Germline CDR1 is SGHRS and CDR2 is YFSETQ. The V end lost 5 bases, the J end lost 5 bases, and 16 bases lay between the germline ends. The CDR3 nucleotides read TGCGCCAGCAGTCCCACAGGGTTGCAGAATGAAAAACTGTTTTTT. Its protein product is CASSPTGLQNEKLFF. Filled out from reference TRBV5-1 and TRBJ1-4, the complete variable domain reads KAGVTQTPRYLIKTRGQQVTLSCSPISGHRSVSWYQQTPGQGLQFLFEYFSETQRNKGNFPGRFSGRQFSNSRSEMNVSTLELGDSALYLCASSPTGLQNEKLFFGSGTQLSVL.

The V and J genes are TRBV20-1 and TRBJ1-1; D is unresolved. Germline-derived CDR1 and CDR2 are DFQATT and SNEGSKA (reference sequence). Trimming removed 4 bases at V and 6 bases at J, with 9 bases between. This CDR3 contains 11 residues. CDR3 sequence (DNA): TGCAGTGCTATACTGGGCGCTGAAGCTTTCTTT. Translating gives CSAILGAEAFF.

The CDR3 reads CASRDGTYEQYF. CDR3 coding DNA: TGTGCCAGCAGGGACGGAACCTACGAGCAGTACTTC. The chain has TRBV27 and TRBJ2-7; unclear D gene. The V and J ends lost 6 bases and 2 bases respectively, with 8 bases between them. The germline CDR1 and CDR2 sequences are MNHEY and SMNVEV (reference sequence). There are 12 residues in the CDR3.

The chain employs TRBV7-2 and TRBJ2-2; TRBD2 is a possible D gene (6 bases). CDR3 length equals 16 residues. V was cut by 0 bases and J by 2 bases, with 10 bases left in between. From germline, CDR1 is SGHTA and CDR2 FQGNSA. The CDR3 loop reads CASSLALGTNTGELFF. The CDR3, as DNA: TGTGCCAGCAGCTTAGCGCTGGGGACTAACACCGGGGAGCTGTTTTTT.

The J gene is TRBJ2-7, the V gene TRBV4-3; 7 nucleotides agree with TRBD1. In germline, CDR1 is LGHNA, CDR2 YSLEER. The ends lost 2 bases at V and 10 bases at J; junction bases unmatched: 8. CDR3 size: 13 residues. The CDR3 bases are TGCGCCAGCAGCCAAACGACAGGGTCGGACCAGTACTTC. It encodes CASSQTTGSDQYF.

The rearrangement links TRBV5-6 to TRBJ1-1; no firm D call. The V end lost 6 bases, the J end lost 1 base, and 7 bases lay between the germline ends. CDR3 size: 12 residues. Germline CDR1 and CDR2: SGHDT and YYEEEE. The CDR3 reads CASISGNTEAFF. In DNA, the CDR3 is TGTGCCAGCATTTCGGGGAACACTGAAGCTTTCTTT.

The chain links TRBV11-2 to TRBJ2-1; TRBD2 matches at 8 bases. Germline lookup yields CDR1 SGHAT and CDR2 FQNNGV. The length of the CDR3 is 14 residues. The junction had 7 bases not matched to a gene; V was cut back by 10 bases and J by 2 bases. In nucleotides, the CDR3 is TGTGCCACCAGTGGCGGGGGGCCCTACAATGAGCAGTTCTTC. This encodes CATSGGGPYNEQFF.

V is TRBV29-1 and J is TRBJ1-1, with D unclear. Germline V gene data show CDR1 as SQVTM and CDR2 as ANQGSEA. Between the trimmed V and J ends, which lost 4 bases and 1 base, there was a span of 10 bases. The length of the CDR3 is 13 residues. CDR3 in amino acids: CSVVGGSNTEAFF. CDR3 DNA sequence: TGCAGCGTTGTCGGAGGCTCGAACACTGAAGCTTTCTTT.

This chain uses TRBV5-6 with TRBJ2-1; no clear D gene. V was pared by 3 bases and J by 4 bases, with 5 bases between. This CDR3 has 12 amino acids. Germline CDR1 is SGHDT and CDR2 is YYEEEE. CDR3: CASSWAYNEQFF. CDR3 DNA sequence: TGTGCCAGCAGCTGGGCTTACAATGAGCAGTTCTTC. Full variable domain (remainder filled in from reference TRBV5-6 and TRBJ2-1): DAGVTQSPTHLIKTRGQQVTLRCSPKSGHDTVSWYQQALGQGPQFIFQYYEEEERQRGNFPDRFSGHQFPNYSSELNVNALLLGDSALYLCASSWAYNEQFFGPGTRLTVL.

The V and J genes are TRBV30 and TRBJ2-1; tentatively, D is TRBD2 (5 bases). The V gene lost 2 bases and the J gene lost 2 bases, with 16 bases spanning the gap. This CDR3 is built from 16 residues. The V gene's germline CDR1 is GTSNPN and CDR2 SVGIG (reference sequence). DNA for the CDR3: TGTGCCTGGAGTTACTATGCCGAGGGCCCCTACAATGAGCAGTTCTTC. It yields the protein CAWSYYAEGPYNEQFF.

The genes are TRBV5-6 and TRBJ2-7; D gene ambiguous. CDR3 length: 12 amino acids. V shed 4 bases and J shed 7 bases, with 12 bases lying between them. Germline-derived CDR1 and CDR2 are SGHDT and YYEEEE. The CDR3 bases are TGTGCCAGCAGCCAAACAATGGGGGAGCAGTACTTC. It is translated as CASSQTMGEQYF.

The J gene is TRBJ1-2, the V gene TRBV5-1; D might be TRBD1 (6 bases). Per the germline V gene, CDR1 is SGHRS and CDR2 is YFSETQ. The CDR3 is made up of 14 amino acids. V was trimmed by 3 bases and J by 2 bases, leaving 11 bases between them. The CDR3 protein is CASSSDGGNYGYTF. CDR3 nucleotides: TGCGCCAGCAGCTCGGACGGGGGCAACTATGGCTACACCTTC.

The chain uses TRBV6-5 and TRBJ1-5; D is possibly TRBD1 (5 bases). This CDR3 spans 13 amino acids. V was clipped by 4 bases and J by 9 bases, with 13 bases between them. The germline V gene encodes CDR1 MNHEY and CDR2 SVGAGI. Here the CDR3 DNA reads TGTGCCAGCAGTTGGGGAGGGGACCGGCCCCAGCATTTT. Translation gives CASSWGGDRPQHF.

V gene TRBV11-2 combines with J gene TRBJ2-7; TRBD1 matches 7 bases. The CDR3 consists of 15 residues. Germline V gene lookup returns CDR1 SGHAT and CDR2 FQNNGV. V shed 0 bases, J shed 3 bases, and the junction held 5 bases outside the gene matches. CDR3 bases: TGTGCCAGCAGCTTAGAGTTGGGACAGTACTACGAGCAGTACTTC. It yields the protein CASSLELGQYYEQYF.

The rearrangement joins TRBV27 to TRBJ2-2; D is uncertain. The V gene lost 6 bases and the J gene lost 4 bases, with 6 bases spanning the gap. The V gene's germline CDR1 is MNHEY and CDR2 SMNVEV (reference sequence). There are 12 residues in the CDR3. Here the CDR3 reads CASRQLTGELFF. The CDR3 region has the DNA TGTGCCAGCAGACAGCTCACCGGGGAGCTGTTTTTT.

The V and J genes are TRBV25-1 and TRBJ1-1; no reliable D call. V lost 0 bases to trimming and J lost 7 bases, with 9 bases between them. The CDR3 length is 13 residues. CDR1 and CDR2 (germline): MGHDK, SYGVNS. CDR3 in DNA: TGTGCCAGCAGTGAATACGGAAAAGTTGAAGCTTTCTTT. As protein: CASSEYGKVEAFF. Filled out from reference TRBV25-1 and TRBJ1-1, the complete variable domain reads EADIYQTPRYLVIGTGKKITLECSQTMGHDKMYWYQQDPGMELHLIHYSYGVNSTEKGDLSSESTVSRIRTEHFPLTLESARPSHTSQYLCASSEYGKVEAFFGQGTRLTVV.

This clone was recorded only once. The gene calls are TRBV19 and TRBJ1-2, with 7 bases lining up with TRBD1. This CDR3 has 14 amino acids. The V gene's germline CDR1 is LNHDA and CDR2 SQIVND (reference sequence). V trimming: 4 bases; J trimming: 1 base; junction bases outside the gene matches: 3. CDR3 bases: TGTGCCAGTAGTAATGGGGACAGTAACTATGGCTACACCTTC. Translated, it gives CASSNGDSNYGYTF.

Only a few counts were recorded for this clone. The chain carries TRBV9 and TRBJ2-1; D may correspond to TRBD1 or TRBD2 (7 bases each). The CDR3 is 15 residues long. Trimming shortened V by 4 bases and J by 7 bases, and 18 bases separated the two germline ends. Germline V gene data show CDR1 as SGDLS and CDR2 as YYNGEE. As DNA, the CDR3 is TGTGCCAGCAGCTCAGCAGGGGGGGCCGTAAATGAGCAGTTCTTC. This codes for CASSSAGGAVNEQFF. Together with reference TRBV9 and TRBJ2-1, the CDR3 gives the full variable domain: DSGVTQTPKHLITATGQRVTLRCSPRSGDLSVYWYQQSLDQGLQFLIQYYNGEERAKGNILERFSAQQFPDLHSELNLSSLELGDSALYFCASSSAGGAVNEQFFGPGTRLTVL.

The V and J genes are TRBV30 and TRBJ2-1; 8 bases agree with TRBD2. The V gene's germline CDR1 is GTSNPN and CDR2 SVGIG (reference sequence). The CDR3 is made up of 14 amino acids. V shed 5 bases, J shed 0 bases, and the junction held 3 bases outside the gene matches. The CDR3 DNA reads as TGTGCCTGGCACCGGGGGGGCTCCTACAATGAGCAGTTCTTC. Encoded protein: CAWHRGGSYNEQFF.

This rearrangement joins TRBV6-5 to TRBJ2-7; TRBD1 or TRBD2 may be the D gene (5 bases each). Trimming took 0 bases from V and 0 from J, leaving 6 bases between them. Germline V gene data show CDR1 as MNHEY and CDR2 as SVGAGI. The CDR3 has 14 amino acids. The CDR3 is CASSYSRGSYEQYF. As DNA, the CDR3 is TGTGCCAGCAGTTACTCGAGGGGCTCCTACGAGCAGTACTTC.

This chain uses TRBV27 with TRBJ1-6, with D perhaps TRBD1 (5 bases). The V end was cut by 6 bases, the J end by 10 bases, with 19 bases between. CDR1 is MNHEY, CDR2 SMNVEV, per germline (reference sequence). CDR3 length: 15 amino acids. In nucleotides, the CDR3 is TGTGCCAGCAGCGCCTCCCGGGGGGGAAACTCACCCCTCCACTTT. Translation gives CASSASRGGNSPLHF.

The chain has TRBV29-1 and TRBJ2-1; TRBD1 matches 11 bases. The CDR3 runs to 14 residues. Germline V gene lookup returns CDR1 SQVTM and CDR2 ANQGSEA. V shed 5 bases, J shed 9 bases, and the junction held 9 bases outside the gene matches. CDR3 sequence (DNA): TGCAGCGTTTACGACGGACAGGGGGCTGGTGAGCAGTTCTTC. It encodes CSVYDGQGAGEQFF.

This sequence joins TRBV4-3 and TRBJ1-5, with D possibly TRBD1 on 5 matching bases. The germline V gene encodes CDR1 LGHNA and CDR2 YSLEER. V lost 4 bases, J lost 0 bases, and 10 bases lay in between. The CDR3 is made up of 15 amino acids. DNA of the CDR3: TGCGCCAGCAGCCTCTATCAGGGTAGCAATCAGCCCCAGCATTTT. As protein: CASSLYQGSNQPQHF.

This clone came up a few times. The chain is built from TRBV30 and TRBJ1-1; D gene ambiguous. The CDR3 length is 13 residues. Trimming took off 4 bases at V and 4 bases at J, with 13 bases between the two ends. Germline V gene lookup returns CDR1 GTSNPN and CDR2 SVGIG (reference sequence). CDR3 in DNA: TGTGCCTGGATCACAAGGTCCACCACTGAAGCTTTCTTT. Its protein is CAWITRSTTEAFF. Supplemented by reference TRBV30 and TRBJ1-1, the full variable domain reads SQTIHQWPATLVQPVGSPLSLECTVEGTSNPNLYWYRQAAGRGLQLLFYSVGIGQISSEVPQNLSASRPQDRQFILSSKKLLLSDSGFYLCAWITRSTTEAFFGQGTRLTVV.

This clone was seen more than once but under ten times. The chain joins TRBV12-5 to TRBJ2-5, with 8 bases aligning to TRBD1. Looked up from germline, CDR1 is LGHNT and CDR2 is FRNRAP. The ends lost 0 bases at V and 1 base at J; junction bases unmatched: 13. CDR3 length: 19 amino acids. The CDR3 protein is CASGLVERLDREGQETQYF. The CDR3 region has the DNA TGTGCTAGTGGTTTGGTGGAACGATTGGACAGGGAAGGCCAAGAGACCCAGTACTTC.

A few counts support this clone. This chain links TRBV29-1 with TRBJ2-5; D is unresolved. The end of the DNA aligns better with TRBJ2-7, so the J call may be wrong. The germline gives CDR1 SQVTM, CDR2 ANQGSEA. This CDR3 region has 12 residues. The CDR3 region is CSVVNGPYEQYF. The DNA for the CDR3 is TGCAGCGTTGTCAACGGCCCCTACGAGCAGTACTTC.

About this clone: A read error may explain this, as a much larger clone is one base away. The chain is built from TRBV30 and TRBJ1-1; no firm D call. The CDR3 is 11 amino acids. Trimming shortened V by 2 bases and J by 2 bases, and 3 bases separated the two germline ends. The germline CDR1 and CDR2 sequences are GTSNPN and SVGIG (reference sequence). The CDR3 here is CAWSINTEAFF. In DNA, the CDR3 is TGTGCCTGGAGTATCAACACTGAAGCTTTCTTT.

CDR3 bases: TGTGCCAGCAGCTTAGGGACAGGGGGGATTGATACGCAGTATTTT. Translation gives CASSLGTGGIDTQYF. The chain links TRBV11-2 to TRBJ2-3, with TRBD1 matching over 10 bases. CDR3 length: 15 residues. V trimming: 1 base; J trimming: 6 bases; junction bases outside the gene matches: 4. Germline CDR1 is SGHAT and CDR2 is FQNNGV.